This paragraph reports one T cell receptor beta chain. Its antigen is not known. This entry comes from a study of PD-1 blockade in classical Hodgkin lymphoma. Study conclusions and caveats: With CD4+ cells, TCR diversity rose significantly by C4D1, but not with CD8+ cells. Lower baseline TCR diversity was reported for newly diagnosed patients than for healthy donors.

Each of the patients experienced relapse following autologous stem cell transplantation, and their brentuximab vedotin exposure differed. This table comes from immunoSEQ multiplex PCR, and its TCRdb copy is limited to in-frame clones, with some not included. The sample has tens of thousands of clones; about 72% are singletons. Material: peripheral blood mononuclear cells (PBMCs), obtained at baseline. The receptor's source is a human donor with classical Hodgkin lymphoma.

The CDR3 region has the DNA TGTGCCAGTCACCAGGGGGGTAGCTCCTACAATGAGCAGTTCTTC. Its protein product is CASHQGGSSYNEQFF. V gene TRBV27 combines with J gene TRBJ2-1, with D perhaps TRBD1 (7 bases). Trimming left V 9 bases short and J 0 bases short, with 15 bases between. The germline CDR1 and CDR2 sequences are MNHEY and SMNVEV (reference sequence). CDR3 length: 15 amino acids.